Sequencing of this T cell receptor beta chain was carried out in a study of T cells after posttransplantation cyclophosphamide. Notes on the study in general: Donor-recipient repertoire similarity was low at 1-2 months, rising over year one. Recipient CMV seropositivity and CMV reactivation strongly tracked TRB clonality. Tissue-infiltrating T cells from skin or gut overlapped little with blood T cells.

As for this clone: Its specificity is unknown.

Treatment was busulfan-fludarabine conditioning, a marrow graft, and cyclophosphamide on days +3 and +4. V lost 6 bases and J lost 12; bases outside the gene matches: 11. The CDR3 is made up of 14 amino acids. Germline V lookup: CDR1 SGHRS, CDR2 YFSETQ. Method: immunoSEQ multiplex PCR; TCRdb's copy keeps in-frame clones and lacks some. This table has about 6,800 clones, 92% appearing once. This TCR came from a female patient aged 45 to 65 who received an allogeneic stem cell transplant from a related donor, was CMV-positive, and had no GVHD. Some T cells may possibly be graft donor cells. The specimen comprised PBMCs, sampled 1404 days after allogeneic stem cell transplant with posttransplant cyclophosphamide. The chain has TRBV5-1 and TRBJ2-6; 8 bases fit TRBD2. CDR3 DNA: TGCGCCAGCACCGCAACGGGGGGGTCAGGCGTCCTGACTTTC. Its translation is CASTATGGSGVLTF.